The subject of this entry is one TCR beta chain. Per the original methods: Reference gene primers were amplified, and this amplification served to estimate nucleated cell counts. Libraries were prepared by immunoSEQ multiplex PCR; TCRdb keeps only in-frame clonotypes and omits some of them. Clone size and the V and J calls come from that table; the DNA yielded D and trimming. The sample gives roughly 34,000 clones, around 80% of which show up once; less than 35% is in the top ten. This sample was taken from a study of blood T cell repertoires in COVID-19. Overall study: Spain, Italy and the United States supplied samples that represented acute and convalescent COVID-19. Sample material is recorded as cDNA or gDNA derived from T cells, B-cell-depleted T cells, or PBMCs.

This CDR3 region has 14 residues. CDR1 is MNHEY and CDR2 is SMNVEV in the germline V gene (reference sequence). V was clipped by 5 bases and J by 4 bases; unmatched bases: 8. This sequence was found in an elderly man with acute or convalescent COVID-19. Sequenced material: peripheral blood. V and J are TRBV27 and TRBJ2-7; 7 positions agree with TRBD2. CDR3 DNA: TGTGCCAGCAGTCGTGGGGGGGTAGGGTACGAGCAGTACTTC. Its translation: CASSRGGVGYEQYF.